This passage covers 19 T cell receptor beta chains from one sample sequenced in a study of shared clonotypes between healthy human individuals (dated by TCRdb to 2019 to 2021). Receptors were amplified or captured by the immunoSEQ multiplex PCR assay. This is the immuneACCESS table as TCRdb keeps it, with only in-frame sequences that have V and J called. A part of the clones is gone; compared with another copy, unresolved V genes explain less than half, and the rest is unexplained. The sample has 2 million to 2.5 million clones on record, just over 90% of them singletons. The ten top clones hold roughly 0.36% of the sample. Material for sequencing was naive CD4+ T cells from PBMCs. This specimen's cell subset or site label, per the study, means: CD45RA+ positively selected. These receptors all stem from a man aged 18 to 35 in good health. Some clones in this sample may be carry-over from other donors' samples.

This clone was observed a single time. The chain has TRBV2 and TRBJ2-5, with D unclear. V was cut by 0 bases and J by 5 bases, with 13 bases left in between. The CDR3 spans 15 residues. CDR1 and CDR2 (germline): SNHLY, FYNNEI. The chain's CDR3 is CASSEALGFQETQYF. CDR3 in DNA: TGTGCCAGCAGTGAAGCGCTTGGTTTTCAGGAGACCCAGTACTTC.

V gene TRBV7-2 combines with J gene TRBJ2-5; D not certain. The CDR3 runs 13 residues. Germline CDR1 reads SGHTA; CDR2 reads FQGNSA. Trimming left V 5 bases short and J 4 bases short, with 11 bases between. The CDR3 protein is CASSPQALETQYF. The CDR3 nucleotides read TGTGCCAGCAGCCCCCAGGCTCTAGAGACCCAGTACTTC.

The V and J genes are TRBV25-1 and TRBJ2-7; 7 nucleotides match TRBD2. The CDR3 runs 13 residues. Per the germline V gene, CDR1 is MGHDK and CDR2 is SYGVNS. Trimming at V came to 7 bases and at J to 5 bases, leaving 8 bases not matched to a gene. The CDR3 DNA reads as TGTGCCAGCACCTTGGAGCGGGGCGACGAGCAGTACTTC. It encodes CASTLERGDEQYF.

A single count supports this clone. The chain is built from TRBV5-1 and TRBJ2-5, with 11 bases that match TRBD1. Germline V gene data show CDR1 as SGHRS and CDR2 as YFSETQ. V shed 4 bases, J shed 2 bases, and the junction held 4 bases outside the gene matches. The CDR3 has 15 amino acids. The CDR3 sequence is CASSQRDRGQETQYF. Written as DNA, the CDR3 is TGCGCCAGCAGCCAAAGGGACAGGGGGCAAGAGACCCAGTACTTC.

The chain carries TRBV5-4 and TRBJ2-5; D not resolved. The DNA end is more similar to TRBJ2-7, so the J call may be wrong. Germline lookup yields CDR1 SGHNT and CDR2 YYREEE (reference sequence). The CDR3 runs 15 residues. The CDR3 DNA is TGTGCCAGCAGAGCCGACGTATTGCCGTCCTACGAGCAGTACTTC. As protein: CASRADVLPSYEQYF.

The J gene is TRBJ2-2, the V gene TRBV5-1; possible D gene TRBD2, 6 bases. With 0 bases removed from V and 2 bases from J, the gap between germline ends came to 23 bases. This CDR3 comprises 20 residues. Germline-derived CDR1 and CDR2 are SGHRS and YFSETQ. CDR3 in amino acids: CASSLGRTAPLLANTGELFF. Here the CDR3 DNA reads TGCGCCAGCAGCTTGGGGCGTACAGCACCCCTACTAGCTAACACCGGGGAGCTGTTTTTT.

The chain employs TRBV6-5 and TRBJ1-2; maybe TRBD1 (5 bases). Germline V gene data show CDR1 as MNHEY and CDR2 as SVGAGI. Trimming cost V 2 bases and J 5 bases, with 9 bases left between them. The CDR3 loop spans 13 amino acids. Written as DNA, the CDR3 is TGTGCCAGCAGTTACGGGGGGAGGTATGGCTACACCTTC. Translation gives CASSYGGRYGYTF.

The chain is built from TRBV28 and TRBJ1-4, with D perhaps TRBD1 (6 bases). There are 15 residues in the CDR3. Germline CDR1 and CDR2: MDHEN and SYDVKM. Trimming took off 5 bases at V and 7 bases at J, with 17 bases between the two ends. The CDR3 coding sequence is TGTGCCAGCAGTACCTACAGGGAGGCTAGTGAAAAACTGTTTTTT. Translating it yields CASSTYREASEKLFF.

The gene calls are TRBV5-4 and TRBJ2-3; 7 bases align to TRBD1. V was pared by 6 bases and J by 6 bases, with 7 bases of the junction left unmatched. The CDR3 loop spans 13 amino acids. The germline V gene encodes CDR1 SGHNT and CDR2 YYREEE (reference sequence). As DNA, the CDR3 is TGTGCCAGCACGGGACAGCCTGCGGATACGCAGTATTTT. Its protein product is CASTGQPADTQYF.

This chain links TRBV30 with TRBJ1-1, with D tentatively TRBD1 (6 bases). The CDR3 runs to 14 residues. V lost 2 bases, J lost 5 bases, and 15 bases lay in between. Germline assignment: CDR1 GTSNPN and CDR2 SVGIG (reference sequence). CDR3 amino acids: CAWSLTTGNTEAFF. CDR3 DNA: TGTGCCTGGAGTTTGACTACAGGGAATACTGAAGCTTTCTTT.

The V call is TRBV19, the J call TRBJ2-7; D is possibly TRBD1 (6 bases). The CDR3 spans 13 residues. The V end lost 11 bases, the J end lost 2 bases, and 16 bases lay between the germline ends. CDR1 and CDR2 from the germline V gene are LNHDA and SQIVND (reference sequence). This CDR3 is CASKRQDTYEQYF. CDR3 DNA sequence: TGTGCCTCTAAACGACAGGATACCTACGAGCAGTACTTC.

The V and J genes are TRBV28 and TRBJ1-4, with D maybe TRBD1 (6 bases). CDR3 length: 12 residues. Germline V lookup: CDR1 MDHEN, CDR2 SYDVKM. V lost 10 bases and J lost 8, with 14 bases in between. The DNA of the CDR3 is TGTGCCATTTGGGGGCTAGGAGAAAAACTGTTTTTT. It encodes CAIWGLGEKLFF.

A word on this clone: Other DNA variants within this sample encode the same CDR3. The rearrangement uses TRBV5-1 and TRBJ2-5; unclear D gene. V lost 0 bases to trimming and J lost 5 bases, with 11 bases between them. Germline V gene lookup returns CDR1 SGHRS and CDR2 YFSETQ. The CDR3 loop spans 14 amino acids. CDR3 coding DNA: TGCGCCAGCAGCTTGGAGGTAGCCGGGGAGACCCAGTACTTC. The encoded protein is CASSLEVAGETQYF. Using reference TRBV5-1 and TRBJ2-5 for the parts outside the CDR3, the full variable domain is KAGVTQTPRYLIKTRGQQVTLSCSPISGHRSVSWYQQTPGQGLQFLFEYFSETQRNKGNFPGRFSGRQFSNSRSEMNVSTLELGDSALYLCASSLEVAGETQYFGPGTRLLVL.

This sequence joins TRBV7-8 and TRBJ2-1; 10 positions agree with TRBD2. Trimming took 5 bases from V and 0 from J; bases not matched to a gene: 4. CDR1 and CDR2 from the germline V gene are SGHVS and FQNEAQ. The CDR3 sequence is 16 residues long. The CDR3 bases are TGTGCCAGCAGCGTTAGCGGGAGGTACTCCTACAATGAGCAGTTCTTC. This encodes CASSVSGRYSYNEQFF. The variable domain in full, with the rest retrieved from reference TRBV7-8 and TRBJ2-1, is GAGVSQSPRYKVAKRGQDVALRCDPISGHVSLFWYQQALGQGPEFLTYFQNEAQLDKSGLPSDRFFAERPEGSVSTLKIQRTQQEDSAVYLCASSVSGRYSYNEQFFGPGTRLTVL.

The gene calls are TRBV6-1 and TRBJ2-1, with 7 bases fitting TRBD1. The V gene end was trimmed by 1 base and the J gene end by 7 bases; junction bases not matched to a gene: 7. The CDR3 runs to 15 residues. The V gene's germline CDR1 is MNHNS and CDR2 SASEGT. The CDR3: CASSEGTGLTNEQFF. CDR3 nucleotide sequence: TGTGCCAGCAGTGAAGGGACAGGTTTGACGAATGAGCAGTTCTTC.

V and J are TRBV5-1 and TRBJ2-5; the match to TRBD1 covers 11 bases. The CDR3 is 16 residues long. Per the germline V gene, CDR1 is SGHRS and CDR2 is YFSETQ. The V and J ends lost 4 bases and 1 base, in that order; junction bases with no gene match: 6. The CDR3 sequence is CASSTGQGARQETQYF. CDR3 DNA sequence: TGCGCCAGCAGCACTGGACAGGGGGCACGCCAAGAGACCCAGTACTTC. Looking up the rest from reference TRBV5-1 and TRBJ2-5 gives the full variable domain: KAGVTQTPRYLIKTRGQQVTLSCSPISGHRSVSWYQQTPGQGLQFLFEYFSETQRNKGNFPGRFSGRQFSNSRSEMNVSTLELGDSALYLCASSTGQGARQETQYFGPGTRLLVL.

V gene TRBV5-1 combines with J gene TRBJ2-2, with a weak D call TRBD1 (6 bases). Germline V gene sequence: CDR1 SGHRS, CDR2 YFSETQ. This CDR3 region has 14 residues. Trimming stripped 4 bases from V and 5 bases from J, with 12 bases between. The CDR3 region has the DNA TGCGCCAGCAGCCGAAACGACAGGACCGGGGAGCTGTTTTTT. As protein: CASSRNDRTGELFF.

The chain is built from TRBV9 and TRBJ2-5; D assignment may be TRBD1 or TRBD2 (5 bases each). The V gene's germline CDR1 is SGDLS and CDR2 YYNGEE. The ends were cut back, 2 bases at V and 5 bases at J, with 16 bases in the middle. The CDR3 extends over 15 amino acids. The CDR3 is CASSVRGAVGETQYF. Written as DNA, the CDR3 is TGTGCCAGCAGCGTTCGAGGGGCCGTGGGTGAGACCCAGTACTTC.

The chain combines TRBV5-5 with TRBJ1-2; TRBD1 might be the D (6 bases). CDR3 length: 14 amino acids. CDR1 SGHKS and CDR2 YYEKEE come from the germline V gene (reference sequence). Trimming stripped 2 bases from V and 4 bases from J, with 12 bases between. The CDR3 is CASSFSGVTYGYTF. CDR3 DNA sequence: TGTGCCAGCAGCTTCTCAGGGGTCACCTATGGCTACACCTTC.